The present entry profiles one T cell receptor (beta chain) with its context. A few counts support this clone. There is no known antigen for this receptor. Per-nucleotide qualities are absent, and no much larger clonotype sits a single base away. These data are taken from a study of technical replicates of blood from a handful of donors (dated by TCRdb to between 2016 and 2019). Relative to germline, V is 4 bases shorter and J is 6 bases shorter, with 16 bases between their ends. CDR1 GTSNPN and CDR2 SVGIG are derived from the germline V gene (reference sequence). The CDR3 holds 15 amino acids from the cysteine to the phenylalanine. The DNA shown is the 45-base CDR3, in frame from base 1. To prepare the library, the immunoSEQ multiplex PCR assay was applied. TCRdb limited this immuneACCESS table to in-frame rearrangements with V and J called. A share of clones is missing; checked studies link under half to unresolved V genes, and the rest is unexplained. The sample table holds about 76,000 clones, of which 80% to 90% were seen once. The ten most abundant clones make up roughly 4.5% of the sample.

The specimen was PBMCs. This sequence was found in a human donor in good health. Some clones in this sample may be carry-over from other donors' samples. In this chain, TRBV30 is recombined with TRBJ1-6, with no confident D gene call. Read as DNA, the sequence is TGTGCCTGGACCACCCTTTCAGGCATTAATTCACCCCTCCACTTT. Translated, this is CAWTTLSGINSPLHF. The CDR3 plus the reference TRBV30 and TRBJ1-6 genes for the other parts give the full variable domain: SQTIHQWPATLVQPVGSPLSLECTVEGTSNPNLYWYRQAAGRGLQLLFYSVGIGQISSEVPQNLSASRPQDRQFILSSKKLLLSDSGFYLCAWTTLSGINSPLHFGNGTRLTVT.